These 30 T cell receptor beta chains originate from one sample sequenced in a study of OX40 agonist ivuxolimab in advanced cancers. Sequencing used immunoSEQ multiplex PCR; TCRdb keeps in-frame clones, though not all of them. Of about 60,000 clones listed, about nine tenths are singletons. The material sequenced was CD4+ or CD8+ T cells sorted from blood, taken in a trial of the OX40 agonist ivuxolimab. The source of these receptors is an adult with an advanced solid tumor such as melanoma, head and neck, liver or kidney cancer.

The rearrangement links TRBV28 to TRBJ2-1; D unclear. Trimming removed 4 bases from V and 4 bases from J, with 11 bases in between. Per the germline V gene, CDR1 is MDHEN and CDR2 is SYDVKM. This CDR3 has 14 residues. The CDR3 region has the DNA TGTGCCAGCAGTTCTACCCCCAGTTACAATGAGCAGTTCTTC. This gives the protein CASSSTPSYNEQFF.

The chain links TRBV28 to TRBJ2-2, with D perhaps matching TRBD1 (6 bases). V was trimmed by 5 bases and J by 7 bases, leaving 17 bases between them. The CDR3 runs to 15 residues. CDR1 and CDR2 (germline): MDHEN, SYDVKM. CDR3 loop: CASSANRVGVGELFF. CDR3 in DNA: TGTGCCAGCAGTGCTAACAGGGTGGGGGTCGGGGAGCTGTTTTTT.

The chain has TRBV6-5 and TRBJ2-2; no definite D call. V lost 7 bases and J lost 3, with 9 bases in between. This CDR3 spans 13 amino acids. The germline V gene encodes CDR1 MNHEY and CDR2 SVGAGI. CDR3 sequence (DNA): TGTGCCAGCATAATTCCCCACACCGGGGAGCTGTTTTTT. It codes for CASIIPHTGELFF.

The V call is TRBV5-1, the J call TRBJ2-7; TRBD1 aligns across 9 bases. Germline values: CDR1 SGHRS, CDR2 YFSETQ. The CDR3 runs to 17 residues. V lost 2 bases to trimming and J lost 2 bases; unmatched junction nucleotides: 11. The CDR3: CASSFDPRTGVPYEQYF. CDR3 nucleotides: TGCGCCAGCAGCTTCGACCCGAGGACAGGGGTACCCTACGAGCAGTACTTC.

The rearrangement links TRBV23-1 to TRBJ2-3; TRBD2 agrees at 12 bases. TRBV23-1 is treated as an ORF (open reading frame) with a function not yet certain. V dropped 0 bases and J dropped 4; count of bases not matched to a gene: 14. The CDR3 sequence is 20 residues long. The CDR3 DNA reads as TGCGCCAGCAGTCAATCGTCTAGCGGGAGGGTCCCCCCTATCCCAGATACGCAGTATTTT. Its protein product is CASSQSSSGRVPPIPDTQYF.

CDR3 loop: CASSRYDSGANVLTF. The CDR3 DNA is TGTGCCAGCAGCCGTTATGACTCTGGGGCCAACGTCCTGACTTTC. This chain uses TRBV27 with TRBJ2-6; unclear D gene. The germline V gene has CDR1 MNHEY and CDR2 SMNVEV (reference sequence). The CDR3 runs 15 residues. The ends were cut back, 6 bases at V and 0 bases at J, with 9 bases in the middle.

This chain joins TRBV20-1 and TRBJ2-4; D uncertain. The DNA end is more similar to TRBJ2-5, so the J call may be wrong. The CDR3 length is 11 residues. Germline V gives CDR1 DFQATT, CDR2 SNEGSKA (reference sequence). The CDR3 sequence: CSGEETGTQYF. Here the CDR3 DNA reads TGCAGTGGCGAAGAAACCGGGACCCAGTACTTC.

V is TRBV7-9 and J is TRBJ2-7; D is uncertain. V shed 5 bases and J shed 0 bases, with 11 bases lying between them. Germline CDR1 SEHNR, CDR2 FQNEAQ (reference sequence). CDR3 length equals 14 residues. CDR3 amino acids: CASSPTTYSYEQYF. The CDR3 nucleotides are TGTGCCAGCAGCCCAACGACATACTCCTACGAGCAGTACTTC.

The rearrangement links TRBV25-1 to TRBJ1-4, with 7 nucleotides matching TRBD1. The CDR3 sequence is 15 residues long. V lost 4 bases, J lost 7 bases, and 9 bases stayed unmatched. Germline V gives CDR1 MGHDK, CDR2 SYGVNS. CDR3 in DNA: TGTGCCAGCAGTGCCAACAGGGGCCAAATTGAAAAACTGTTTTTT. This translates into CASSANRGQIEKLFF.

This sequence joins TRBV6-1 and TRBJ1-4; D not certain. Germline V gene lookup returns CDR1 MNHNS and CDR2 SASEGT. The CDR3 consists of 14 residues. The V and J ends lost 4 bases and 3 bases respectively, with 9 bases between them. The CDR3 here is CASSGAEPNEKLFF. The DNA of the CDR3 is TGTGCCAGCAGTGGAGCAGAACCTAATGAAAAACTGTTTTTT.

The chain links TRBV7-8 to TRBJ1-2; a weak D match, TRBD1 (6 bases). V was shortened by 5 bases and J by 2 bases, with 9 bases between the two germline ends. The CDR3 length is 13 residues. Germline V gene lookup returns CDR1 SGHVS and CDR2 FQNEAQ. The CDR3 reads CASSRTDNYGYTF. The CDR3 DNA sequence: TGTGCCAGCAGCCGGACAGACAACTATGGCTACACCTTC.

The rearrangement joins TRBV30 to TRBJ2-3; 13 nucleotides agree with TRBD2. The CDR3 has 15 residues. Trimming cost V 0 bases and J 8 bases; bases outside gene matches: 5. CDR1 GTSNPN and CDR2 SVGIG come from the germline V gene (reference sequence). As DNA, the CDR3 is TGTGCCTGGAGTGTACAACTAGCGGGAGGGGGTACGCAGTATTTT. Protein product: CAWSVQLAGGGTQYF. The full variable domain, its missing parts supplied by reference TRBV30 and TRBJ2-3, is SQTIHQWPATLVQPVGSPLSLECTVEGTSNPNLYWYRQAAGRGLQLLFYSVGIGQISSEVPQNLSASRPQDRQFILSSKKLLLSDSGFYLCAWSVQLAGGGTQYFGPGTRLTVL.

CDR3: CASSLEARSNTGELFF. CDR3 nucleotides: TGCGCCAGCAGCTTGGAAGCCAGGTCGAACACCGGGGAGCTGTTTTTT. The rearrangement uses TRBV5-1 and TRBJ2-2; D is ambiguous. Germline V lookup: CDR1 SGHRS, CDR2 YFSETQ. V lost 0 bases and J 0 bases, leaving 9 bases between the germline ends. The CDR3 totals 16 residues.

The chain uses TRBV5-1 and TRBJ2-3; D gene unclear. Trimming cost V 0 bases and J 4 bases, with 9 bases left between them. Germline CDR1 SGHRS, CDR2 YFSETQ. This CDR3 is 14 amino acids long. In DNA form, the CDR3 reads TGCGCCAGCAGCTTGGACCGGTTTCCAGATACGCAGTATTTT. Translated: CASSLDRFPDTQYF. The entire variable domain, with the rest obtained from reference TRBV5-1 and TRBJ2-3, is as follows: KAGVTQTPRYLIKTRGQQVTLSCSPISGHRSVSWYQQTPGQGLQFLFEYFSETQRNKGNFPGRFSGRQFSNSRSEMNVSTLELGDSALYLCASSLDRFPDTQYFGPGTRLTVL.

CDR3 sequence (DNA): TGTGCCAGCAGACCCGACAGGGGGGCCTCCTACGAGCAGTACTTC. Translated: CASRPDRGASYEQYF. The chain links TRBV6-5 to TRBJ2-7; 9 bases are shared with TRBD1. Trimming took 6 bases from V and 0 from J; bases not matched to a gene: 6. Germline V gene lookup returns CDR1 MNHEY and CDR2 SVGAGI. The CDR3 has 15 residues.

The chain employs TRBV5-1 and TRBJ2-5, with D possibly being TRBD1 (6 bases). The CDR3 is made up of 14 amino acids. Trimming shortened V by 4 bases and J by 1 base, and 11 bases separated the two germline ends. The germline CDR1 and CDR2 sequences are SGHRS and YFSETQ. The CDR3 loop reads CASSRTGLQETQYF. CDR3 DNA: TGCGCCAGCAGCCGCACAGGGCTCCAAGAGACCCAGTACTTC.

The chain combines TRBV27 with TRBJ2-2; D tentatively reads TRBD1 or TRBD2 (6 bases each). Trimming took off 1 base at V and 1 base at J, with 16 bases between the two ends. Germline V gene lookup returns CDR1 MNHEY and CDR2 SMNVEV (reference sequence). This CDR3 has 18 residues. The CDR3 here is CASSLWGALAMNTGELFF. Written as DNA, the CDR3 is TGTGCCAGCAGTTTATGGGGGGCCCTAGCGATGAACACCGGGGAGCTGTTTTTT.

The chain links TRBV9 to TRBJ2-1; a weak D match, TRBD2 (6 bases). The CDR3 length is 14 residues. V shed 1 base and J shed 9 bases, with 14 bases lying between them. Germline V gene lookup returns CDR1 SGDLS and CDR2 YYNGEE. CDR3 DNA: TGTGCCAGCAGCGTACTGCTAGCGCGAGGTGAGCAGTTCTTC. It is translated as CASSVLLARGEQFF. Filled out from reference TRBV9 and TRBJ2-1, the complete variable domain reads DSGVTQTPKHLITATGQRVTLRCSPRSGDLSVYWYQQSLDQGLQFLIQYYNGEERAKGNILERFSAQQFPDLHSELNLSSLELGDSALYFCASSVLLARGEQFFGPGTRLTVL.

DNA of the CDR3: TGCGCCAGCAGTGAGTCTATTGGGGCCCCTGAGCAGTTCTTC. Amino acids: CASSESIGAPEQFF. This rearrangement joins TRBV10-1 to TRBJ2-1; D perhaps matches TRBD1 (5 bases). V was trimmed by 0 bases and J by 9 bases, leaving 12 bases between them. CDR1 and CDR2 (germline): WNHNN, SYGVQD (reference sequence). The CDR3 contains 14 residues.

V is TRBV6-5 and J is TRBJ2-2; possibly TRBD1 for D (6 bases). The CDR3 covers 15 residues. V shed 5 bases and J shed 5 bases, with 15 bases lying between them. The germline CDR1 and CDR2 sequences are MNHEY and SVGAGI. The DNA of the CDR3 is TGTGCCAGCAGTCTTACAGGGCCCTTTACCGGGGAGCTGTTTTTT. Encoded protein: CASSLTGPFTGELFF.

This sequence joins TRBV6-6 and TRBJ1-2; tentative D call: TRBD1 (6 bases). This CDR3 has 12 residues. The germline CDR1 and CDR2 sequences are MNHNY and SVGAGI (reference sequence). Trimming removed 6 bases at V and 9 bases at J, with 14 bases between. The CDR3 DNA reads as TGTGCCAGCAGACTCCAACAGGGTCGCTACACCTTC. It specifies CASRLQQGRYTF.

This chain uses TRBV5-4 with TRBJ2-2; TRBD2 is a possible D gene (5 bases). The V end lost 4 bases, the J end lost 4 bases, and 17 bases lay between the germline ends. From germline, CDR1 is SGHNT and CDR2 YYREEE (reference sequence). CDR3 size: 16 residues. As DNA, the CDR3 is TGTGCCAGCAGCCTACCCGGTGCTAGCCGCACCGGGGAGCTGTTTTTT. It yields the protein CASSLPGASRTGELFF. Full variable domain (missing parts from reference TRBV5-4 and TRBJ2-2): ETGVTQSPTHLIKTRGQQVTLRCSSQSGHNTVSWYQQALGQGPQFIFQYYREEENGRGNFPPRFSGLQFPNYSSELNVNALELDDSALYLCASSLPGASRTGELFFGEGSRLTVL.

The chain recombines TRBV10-3 with TRBJ2-7, with 8 bases matching TRBD1. V shed 5 bases and J 6 bases; nucleotides not matched to a gene: 9. Germline V gives CDR1 ENHRY, CDR2 SYGVKD. The CDR3 consists of 14 residues. The CDR3 is CAISRRGQEGEQYF. CDR3 sequence (DNA): TGTGCCATCAGTAGACGGGGACAGGAGGGCGAGCAGTACTTC.

This chain joins TRBV30 and TRBJ2-1, with TRBD1 identical over 11 bases. V was pared by 1 base and J by 2 bases, with 4 bases of the junction left unmatched. Germline CDR1 and CDR2: GTSNPN and SVGIG (reference sequence). This CDR3 spans 16 amino acids. The CDR3 sequence is CAWSAGQGAPYNEQFF. The CDR3 DNA reads as TGTGCCTGGAGTGCTGGACAGGGGGCCCCCTACAATGAGCAGTTCTTC.

The chain uses TRBV29-1 and TRBJ2-1, with D perhaps matching TRBD2 (5 bases). The CDR3 contains 13 residues. Germline V CDR1 and CDR2: SQVTM, ANQGSEA. Deletions cut 2 bases from V and 3 bases from J, with 8 bases between. The CDR3 is CSVELASYNEQFF. CDR3 sequence (DNA): TGCAGCGTTGAACTAGCAAGCTACAATGAGCAGTTCTTC.

CDR3 bases: TGTGCCAGCAGCCCCTCGGAACAGGGGGAAAAACTGTTTTTT. It is translated as CASSPSEQGEKLFF. The V call is TRBV7-9, the J call TRBJ1-4, with 7 positions matching TRBD1. This CDR3 comprises 14 residues. Germline trimming cut 5 bases from V and 8 bases from J; bases unmatched to any gene: 8. Per germline, CDR1 SEHNR and CDR2 FQNEAQ (reference sequence).

CDR3: CASSESGGSSGNTIYF. CDR3 nucleotides: TGTGCCAGCAGTGAATCTGGCGGGAGCTCTGGAAACACCATATATTTT. This sequence joins TRBV6-1 and TRBJ1-3; D gene unclear. The V end was cut by 2 bases, the J end by 0 bases, with 11 bases between. Germline V gene sequence: CDR1 MNHNS, CDR2 SASEGT. The CDR3 is made up of 16 amino acids.

The V and J genes are TRBV7-6 and TRBJ2-7, with unresolved D. The V gene lost 5 bases and the J gene lost 2 bases, with 16 bases spanning the gap. Germline CDR1 is SGHVS and CDR2 is FNYEAQ. CDR3 length equals 15 residues. CDR3 coding DNA: TGTGCCAGCAGCCAGGTCGGCGGAGCCGCCTACGAGCAGTACTTC. Translating gives CASSQVGGAAYEQYF.

This chain joins TRBV19 and TRBJ1-5, with D unclear. The CDR3 has 14 residues. The ends were cut back, 7 bases at V and 3 bases at J, with 13 bases in the middle. Germline-derived CDR1 and CDR2 are LNHDA and SQIVND (reference sequence). The CDR3 protein is CASTSGFYNQPQHF. The CDR3 nucleotides read TGTGCCAGTACTTCCGGCTTCTACAATCAGCCCCAGCATTTT.

Sample share makes this clone medium-sized. This chain links TRBV2 with TRBJ2-1; D is possibly TRBD2 (7 bases). The V gene's germline CDR1 is SNHLY and CDR2 FYNNEI. Trimming left V 8 bases short and J 5 bases short, with 16 bases between. There are 14 residues in the CDR3. This chain's CDR3 is CASEGGLANNEQFF. In DNA, the CDR3 is TGTGCCAGCGAGGGGGGGCTAGCGAACAATGAGCAGTTCTTC.